A single sample is the source of the 8 T cell receptor beta chains below, sequenced in a study of OX40 agonist ivuxolimab in advanced cancers. Measured with immunoSEQ multiplex PCR; TCRdb has only the in-frame clones, and not every one. The sample includes approximately 45,000 clones, 85% to 95% of them seen just once. The input for sequencing was CD4+ or CD8+ T cells sorted from blood, taken in a trial of the OX40 agonist ivuxolimab. The receptors come from an adult with an advanced solid tumor such as melanoma, head and neck, liver or kidney cancer.

V and J are TRBV9 and TRBJ2-7; 8 bases match TRBD2. This CDR3 has 15 residues. V lost 0 bases, J lost 5 bases, and 7 bases stayed unmatched. Germline CDR1 is SGDLS and CDR2 is YYNGEE. In DNA, the CDR3 is TGTGCCAGCAGCGTAGTGGCGGGAGGTTCCGACGAGCAGTACTTC. Encoded protein: CASSVVAGGSDEQYF.

V is TRBV7-9 and J is TRBJ2-7, with D tentatively TRBD2 (5 bases). The germline V and J ends were trimmed by 10 bases and 4 bases, with 23 bases remaining between them. The germline V gene has CDR1 SEHNR and CDR2 FQNEAQ (reference sequence). The CDR3 is made up of 15 amino acids. The CDR3 sequence is CAIAPNSGLVYEQYF. DNA of the CDR3: TGTGCCATAGCCCCAAACTCTGGACTCGTATACGAGCAGTACTTC.

The chain has TRBV7-2 and TRBJ2-3; 9 bases map to TRBD1. Trimming at V came to 3 bases and at J to 5 bases, leaving 6 bases not matched to a gene. Per the germline V gene, CDR1 is SGHTA and CDR2 is FQGNSA. The CDR3 totals 15 residues. In DNA, the CDR3 is TGTGCCAGCAGCTTCGAGACAGGGGGTCAAGATACGCAGTATTTT. Its protein product is CASSFETGGQDTQYF.

The V gene is TRBV6-1, the J gene TRBJ2-7; weak D call: TRBD2 (6 bases). V was cut by 6 bases and J by 2 bases, with 11 bases left in between. Germline-derived CDR1 and CDR2 are MNHNS and SASEGT. The CDR3 spans 13 residues. Written as DNA, the CDR3 is TGTGCCAGCAGAGTTAGCGGAACCTACGAGCAGTACTTC. Translation gives CASRVSGTYEQYF.

J is TRBJ2-3 and V is TRBV6-4; perhaps TRBD2 as D (5 bases). This CDR3 has 15 residues. V was trimmed by 0 bases and J by 6 bases, leaving 13 bases between them. The V gene's germline CDR1 is MRHNA and CDR2 SNTAGT. The CDR3 bases are TGTGCCAGCAGTGACTCGTCGCGATCGGGGGATACGCAGTATTTT. Translated: CASSDSSRSGDTQYF.

This chain joins TRBV28 and TRBJ1-2, with 7 bases matching TRBD1. Per germline, CDR1 MDHEN and CDR2 SYDVKM. The CDR3 length is 15 residues. Trimming removed 5 bases from V and 4 bases from J; junction bases left unmatched: 10. The CDR3 region is CASSLTGTASYGYTF. CDR3 bases: TGTGCCAGCAGTCTCACCGGGACAGCCTCCTATGGCTACACCTTC.

The chain links TRBV6-4 to TRBJ2-1, with D perhaps matching TRBD1 or TRBD2 (5 bases each). The V end lost 3 bases, the J end lost 4 bases, and 10 bases lay between the germline ends. Per germline, CDR1 MRHNA and CDR2 SNTAGT. The CDR3 consists of 14 residues. CDR3 DNA: TGTGCCAGCAGTGAGGGGGACCTATACAATGAGCAGTTCTTC. Its protein product is CASSEGDLYNEQFF.

The chain carries TRBV11-3 and TRBJ1-1; D not resolved. V dropped 1 base and J dropped 3 bases, with 12 bases sitting between them. Germline V lookup: CDR1 SGHNT, CDR2 YENEEA. CDR3 length equals 15 residues. The CDR3 bases are TGTGCCAGCAGCTTAGGAGCGTTAATAGACACTGAAGCTTTCTTT. Its translation: CASSLGALIDTEAFF. The full variable domain, with the rest looked up from reference TRBV11-3 and TRBJ1-1, is EAGVVQSPRYKIIEKKQPVAFWCNPISGHNTLYWYLQNLGQGPELLIRYENEEAVDDSQLPKDRFSAERLKGVDSTLKIQPAELGDSAVYLCASSLGALIDTEAFFGQGTRLTVV.